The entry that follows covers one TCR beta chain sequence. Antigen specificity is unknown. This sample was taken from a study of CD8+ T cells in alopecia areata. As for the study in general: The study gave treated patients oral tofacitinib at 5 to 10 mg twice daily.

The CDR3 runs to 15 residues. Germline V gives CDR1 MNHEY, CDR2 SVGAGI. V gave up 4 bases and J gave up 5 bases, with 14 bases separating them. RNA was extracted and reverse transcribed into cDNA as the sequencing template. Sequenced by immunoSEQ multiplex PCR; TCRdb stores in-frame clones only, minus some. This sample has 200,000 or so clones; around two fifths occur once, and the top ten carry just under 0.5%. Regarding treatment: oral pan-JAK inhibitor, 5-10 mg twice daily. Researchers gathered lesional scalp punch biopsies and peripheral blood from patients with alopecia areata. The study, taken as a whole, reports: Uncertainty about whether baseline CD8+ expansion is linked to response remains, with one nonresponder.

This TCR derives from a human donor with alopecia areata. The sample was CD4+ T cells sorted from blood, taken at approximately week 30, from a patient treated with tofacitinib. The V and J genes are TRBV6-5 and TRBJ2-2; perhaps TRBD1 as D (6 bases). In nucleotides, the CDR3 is TGTGCCAGCAGTTCTGGGGGCAGTGGGACCGGGGAGCTGTTTTTT. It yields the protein CASSSGGSGTGELFF.